These 2 T cell receptor beta chains came from one sample sequenced in a study of low-dose radiotherapy and immunotherapy resistance in tumors. TRAV- and TRBV-specific primers, spanning alpha and beta chains, primed first-strand cDNA. With a V-primer adapter and a constant-region primer, TCRs were amplified for about 22 PCR cycles. TCRdb passed the reads through MiXCR, listing each CDR3 protein once. The repertoire holds approximately 84,000 distinct CDR3 sequences, with over 15% as singletons. Indicated time point: before trial treatment. The sequences come from PBMCs, collected before treatment. Receptor source: a male donor with prostate cancer.

This clonotype was counted ten times or more. The CDR3 reads CASSPGLAENGEQFF. In nucleotides, the CDR3 is TGTGCCAGTAGTCCCGGACTAGCGGAGAATGGTGAGCAGTTCTTC. The chain recombines TRBV19 with TRBJ2-1, with 10 bases matching TRBD2. The ends lost 5 bases at V and 9 bases at J; junction bases unmatched: 10. CDR1 LNHDA and CDR2 SQIVND come from the germline V gene (reference sequence). The CDR3 loop spans 15 amino acids.

Many counts were recorded for this clonotype. This CDR3 is CASGGTSGPADTQYF. The DNA for the CDR3 is TGCGCCAGCGGGGGGACTAGCGGGCCGGCAGATACGCAGTATTTT. This chain links TRBV5-1 with TRBJ2-3, with 12 bases fitting TRBD2. CDR3 size: 15 residues. With 7 bases clipped from V and 4 bases from J, the junction kept 7 bases outside the gene matches. Germline values: CDR1 SGHRS, CDR2 YFSETQ.